The 23 T cell receptor beta chains below come from one sample, sequenced in a study of human T cells and chemical hapten exposure. Total RNA was isolated from whole blood that had not been fractionated. TCRdb reprocessed the 5' RACE reads with MiXCR, giving one entry per CDR3 protein. The repertoire holds 130,000 or so distinct CDR3 sequences, with about 4% as singletons. These receptor sequences come from a female donor in good health.

In its sample, this clonotype was seen many times. The J gene is TRBJ2-3, the V gene TRBV6-2 or TRBV6-3; D is undetermined. There are 13 residues in the CDR3. V dropped 3 bases and J dropped 4 bases, with 8 bases sitting between them. Germline V gene lookup returns CDR1 MNHEY and CDR2 SVGEGT. The CDR3 reads CASSYGRADTQYF. The CDR3 region has the DNA TGTGCCAGCAGTTATGGGCGCGCAGATACGCAGTATTTT.

This clonotype has at least ten counts. The chain couples TRBV21-1 to TRBJ1-5. TRBV21-1 is a pseudogene. CDR3 length: 18 amino acids. CDR3 in amino acids: CASSNGGPGDYSNQPQHF. The DNA for the CDR3 is TGTGCCAGCAGCAATGGAGGCCCCGGCGATTATAGCAATCAGCCCCAGCATTTT.

Ten or more counts support this clonotype. This chain connects TRBV20-1 to TRBJ1-1; weak D call: TRBD1 (6 bases). The CDR3 is 16 amino acids. Trimming stripped 0 bases from V and 1 base from J, with 15 bases between. Germline V lookup: CDR1 DFQATT, CDR2 SNEGSKA (reference sequence). The CDR3, as DNA: TGCAGTGCTAGAGACCCCTTGGACAGCGAGAACACTGAAGCTTTCTTT. It is translated as CSARDPLDSENTEAFF.

This clonotype was seen repeatedly, ten times or more. The gene calls are TRBV7-3 and TRBJ2-1; the D gene is possibly TRBD2 (5 bases). V shed 1 base and J shed 0 bases, with 13 bases lying between them. Germline loops: CDR1 SGHTA, CDR2 FQGTGA. The CDR3 is 17 amino acids. The CDR3 reads CASSLIHGLISYNEQFF. The CDR3 region has the DNA TGTGCCAGCAGCTTAATCCATGGACTGATCTCCTACAATGAGCAGTTCTTC.

This clonotype was counted between two and nine times. V usage is TRBV7-9 and J usage is TRBJ2-1, with D perhaps TRBD2 (6 bases). There are 17 residues in the CDR3. Germline loops: CDR1 SEHNR, CDR2 FQNEAQ (reference sequence). Deletions cut 5 bases from V and 0 bases from J, with 17 bases between. CDR3 residues: CASSAGRGLPSYNEQFF. The DNA of the CDR3 is TGTGCCAGCAGCGCCGGGCGGGGTCTCCCCTCCTACAATGAGCAGTTCTTC.

This clonotype was counted many times. The chain recombines TRBV20-1 with TRBJ1-6; 9 bases are shared with TRBD1. The CDR3 consists of 16 residues. J lost 0 bases, V lost 6 bases, and 6 bases had no gene match. From germline, CDR1 is DFQATT and CDR2 SNEGSKA (reference sequence). The CDR3 loop is CSAGTGHSSYNSPLHF. The CDR3 DNA reads as TGCAGTGCAGGGACAGGGCACAGCTCCTATAATTCACCCCTCCACTTT.

This clonotype has a count of ten or more. This rearrangement joins TRBV7-9 to TRBJ1-3; tentatively, D is TRBD1 (6 bases). The CDR3 contains 15 residues. Germline loops: CDR1 SEHNR, CDR2 FQNEAQ (reference sequence). V was shortened by 7 bases and J by 0 bases, with 13 bases between the two germline ends. CDR3 loop: CASIRGPTSGNTIYF. DNA of the CDR3: TGTGCCAGCATCAGGGGCCCCACCTCTGGAAACACCATATATTTT.

Many counts were recorded for this clonotype. The chain joins TRBV9 to TRBJ1-2; 9 bases line up with TRBD1. The CDR3 runs to 15 residues. Germline V gene data show CDR1 as SGDLS and CDR2 as YYNGEE. Trimming removed 4 bases from V and 5 bases from J; junction bases left unmatched: 9. CDR3 sequence (DNA): TGTGCCAGCAGCCCCCCGGGACAGGGTGGATATGGCTACACCTTC. It yields the protein CASSPPGQGGYGYTF.

This clonotype was counted ten times or more. The chain links TRBV6-2 or TRBV6-3 to TRBJ1-2; 7 bases are a match to TRBD1. Germline V CDR1 and CDR2: MNHEY, SVGEGT. J lost 4 bases, V lost 10 bases, and 9 bases had no gene match. The CDR3 is 13 amino acids. The CDR3 coding sequence is TGTGCCACCTATGGACAGGCCAGCTATGGCTACACCTTC. Its protein is CATYGQASYGYTF.

This clonotype was recorded at least ten times. The chain has TRBV20-1 and TRBJ1-4, with 7 bases lining up with TRBD1. The V gene's germline CDR1 is DFQATT and CDR2 SNEGSKA (reference sequence). V dropped 7 bases and J dropped 4; count of bases not matched to a gene: 3. The CDR3 contains 12 residues. The CDR3 bases are TGCAGTGTGGACAGGCTTAATGAAAAACTGTTTTTT. This translates into CSVDRLNEKLFF.

This clonotype appeared many times. The chain has TRBV7-9 and TRBJ2-3; D gene uncertain. The CDR3 totals 13 residues. Germline V gene lookup returns CDR1 SEHNR and CDR2 FQNEAQ (reference sequence). Deletions cut 3 bases from V and 5 bases from J, with 9 bases between. In nucleotides, the CDR3 is TGTGCCAGCAGCTTCGGACCCGGAGATACGCAGTATTTT. Translation: CASSFGPGDTQYF.

This clonotype was found a few times. The genes are TRBV6-2 or TRBV6-3 and TRBJ1-6; a weak D match, TRBD1 (5 bases). Germline V gives CDR1 MNHEY, CDR2 SVGEGT. This CDR3 comprises 16 residues. Trimming shortened V by 5 bases and J by 13 bases, and 24 bases separated the two germline ends. CDR3 nucleotides: TGTGCCAGCAGTCGTCGGGACTGGGACTCTACTGTTCCCCTCCACTTT. Translating gives CASSRRDWDSTVPLHF.

This clonotype occurred many times. CDR3 sequence: CASTGQGAKAGNTIYF. In DNA form, the CDR3 reads TGTGCCAGCACCGGACAGGGGGCGAAAGCTGGAAACACCATATATTTT. V gene TRBV2 combines with J gene TRBJ1-3, with TRBD1 matching over 11 bases. Trimming cost V 7 bases and J 2 bases; bases outside gene matches: 7. The germline CDR1 and CDR2 sequences are SNHLY and FYNNEI. There are 16 residues in the CDR3.

This clonotype was picked up many times. The rearrangement links TRBV7-9 to TRBJ1-6; D uncertain. In germline, CDR1 is SEHNR, CDR2 FQNEAQ (reference sequence). V was clipped by 0 bases and J by 7 bases, with 4 bases between them. The CDR3 consists of 13 residues. The CDR3 sequence: CASSLASNSPLHF. In nucleotides, the CDR3 is TGTGCCAGCAGCTTAGCTAGCAATTCACCCCTCCACTTT.

The table lists this clonotype with many counts. DNA of the CDR3: TGTGCCAGTAGTATAGGTCCAGGGGGTTTTGAGCCCCAGCATTTT. Protein sequence: CASSIGPGGFEPQHF. This chain joins TRBV19 and TRBJ1-5; TRBD1 aligns across 7 bases. CDR3 length equals 15 residues. V dropped 1 base and J dropped 8; count of bases not matched to a gene: 8. CDR1 and CDR2 (germline): LNHDA, SQIVND (reference sequence).

This clonotype was counted at least ten times. V usage is TRBV7-6 and J usage is TRBJ1-1; no firm D call. The CDR3 is 9 residues long. V dropped 9 bases and J dropped 4 bases, with 3 bases sitting between them. Germline lookup yields CDR1 SGHVS and CDR2 FNYEAQ. CDR3 amino acids: CARRTEAFF. CDR3 DNA sequence: TGTGCCAGACGCACTGAAGCTTTCTTT.

This clonotype was seen repeatedly, ten times or more. The V gene is TRBV11-2, the J gene TRBJ2-3; TRBD2 matches at 9 bases. The germline CDR1 and CDR2 sequences are SGHAT and FQNNGV. The CDR3 is 15 residues long. The V and J ends lost 2 bases and 2 bases, in that order; junction bases with no gene match: 2. The CDR3 loop reads CASSLLAGTTDTQYF. DNA for the CDR3: TGTGCCAGCAGCTTACTAGCGGGGACCACAGATACGCAGTATTTT.

This clonotype was observed a handful of times. The chain links TRBV6-1 to TRBJ1-2; possibly TRBD1 for D (5 bases). The CDR3 loop spans 15 amino acids. Trimming shortened V by 4 bases and J by 3 bases, and 15 bases separated the two germline ends. Germline loops: CDR1 MNHNS, CDR2 SASEGT. This CDR3 reads CASSGGRGMDYGYTF. The DNA for the CDR3 is TGTGCCAGCAGTGGGGGACGGGGCATGGACTATGGCTACACCTTC.

This clonotype was seen many times. This chain uses TRBV4-2 with TRBJ1-1, with D maybe TRBD1 (5 bases). The CDR3 extends over 15 amino acids. CDR1 and CDR2 (germline): LGHNA, YNFKEQ. Trimming pared 4 bases from V and 0 bases from J, leaving 12 bases between. CDR3 sequence (DNA): TGTGCCAGCAGCCCCCAGACAGACATGAACACTGAAGCTTTCTTT. This encodes CASSPQTDMNTEAFF.

This clonotype occurred many times. The chain carries TRBV12-3 or TRBV12-4 and TRBJ2-3, with D perhaps TRBD1 (5 bases). This CDR3 has 14 residues. Trimming took 1 base from V and 2 from J, leaving 7 bases between them. The DNA of the CDR3 is TGTGCCAGCAGTTTAGACAGGTTCACAGATACGCAGTATTTT. Amino acid sequence: CASSLDRFTDTQYF.

This clonotype has only a few counts. The genes are TRBV7-2 and TRBJ2-5; D call uncertain. Germline V gene data show CDR1 as SGHTA and CDR2 as FQGNSA. This CDR3 has 13 amino acids. The V end lost 4 bases, the J end lost 3 bases, and 9 bases lay between the germline ends. For the CDR3, the DNA is TGTGCCAGCAGCTCCCAAGGCAAAGAGACCCAGTACTTC. It encodes CASSSQGKETQYF.

The gene calls are TRBV6-1 and TRBJ1-4; TRBD1 might be the D (5 bases). This CDR3 spans 14 amino acids. The germline gives CDR1 MNHNS, CDR2 SASEGT. Deletions cut 6 bases from V and 3 bases from J, with 11 bases between. The CDR3, as DNA: TGTGCCAGCAGACGAGAAGGGGCTAATGAAAAACTGTTTTTT. This translates into CASRREGANEKLFF.

This clonotype occurred many times. This chain uses TRBV5-1 with TRBJ2-2; 8 positions match TRBD1. V trimming: 2 bases; J trimming: 3 bases; junction bases outside the gene matches: 9. The CDR3 has 17 residues. Germline-derived CDR1 and CDR2 are SGHRS and YFSETQ. The CDR3 protein is CASSFPGQGPYTGELFF. The CDR3 bases are TGCGCCAGCAGCTTCCCCGGACAGGGCCCGTACACCGGGGAGCTGTTTTTT.